One T cell receptor beta chain is described in this entry. Its antigen is not known. Unique molecular identifiers tagged the TCR beta cDNA libraries. TCRdb re-called the PCR reads through MiXCR, storing one row per CDR3 protein. The sample comprises 450,000 to 650,000 distinct CDR3 sequences, around 47% of which are singletons, and 1.7% rests with the top ten. CDR1 is MNHEY, CDR2 SMNVEV, per germline (reference sequence). V dropped 6 bases and J dropped 6; count of bases not matched to a gene: 6. This CDR3 region has 14 residues. This sample is part of a study of post-analysis software for immune sequencing data. General study points: TRBV5-6, TRBV5-1 and TRBV20-1 were among five TRBV segments more frequent in patients than controls.

The chain carries TRBV27 and TRBJ1-1; TRBD1 agrees at 11 bases. Input material: blood. The TCR sequence derives from a girl aged 10 to 17 with multiple sclerosis. In DNA, the CDR3 is TGTGCCAGCAGGTGGGACAGGGGGTCCCCTGAAGCTTTCTTT. This translates into CASRWDRGSPEAFF.